One sample yielded the 18 T cell receptor beta chains listed below, sequenced in a study of CD8 T cells in ankylosing spondylitis (dated by TCRdb to the late 2010s). Libraries were made using 5' RACE. TCRdb names Illumina HiSeq 2500 as the instrument used. TCRdb took the public reads, trimmed them with fastp at Q25, ran MiXCR for clone calling and kept in-frame beta chains. A single entry per CDR3 protein holds the most common genes and DNA from its merged rows. Counted in this sample were about 240,000 distinct CDR3 sequences; roughly a quarter of them appeared once. Clones ranked in the top ten supply approximately 0.61% of the sample. Source material: blood, either unsorted or a sorted T cell fraction (not recorded which). These receptors all stem from a male donor with ankylosing spondylitis or in good health (not recorded which).

This clonotype was detected ten times or more. This chain links TRBV5-1 with TRBJ1-6; D remains ambiguous. The CDR3 consists of 13 residues. Trimming took 4 bases from V and 7 from J, leaving 9 bases between them. CDR1 and CDR2 (germline): SGHRS, YFSETQ. The CDR3 loop is CASSPRPNSPLHF. CDR3 bases: TGCGCCAGCAGCCCTCGGCCCAATTCACCCCTCCACTTT. Combining the CDR3 with reference TRBV5-1 and TRBJ1-6 gives the whole variable domain KAGVTQTPRYLIKTRGQQVTLSCSPISGHRSVSWYQQTPGQGLQFLFEYFSETQRNKGNFPGRFSGRQFSNSRSEMNVSTLELGDSALYLCASSPRPNSPLHFGNGTRLTVT.

This clonotype turned up a few times. The chain uses TRBV20-1 and TRBJ2-1; D gene unclear. Germline CDR1 and CDR2: DFQATT and SNEGSKA (reference sequence). The CDR3 runs 11 residues. Between the trimmed V and J ends, which lost 4 bases and 8 bases, there was a span of 9 bases. The CDR3 nucleotides read TGCAGTGCTAAATTTCTAGATGAGCAGTTCTTC. Translated, it gives CSAKFLDEQFF.

The chain links TRBV5-1 to TRBJ1-1; possibly TRBD1 for D (6 bases). CDR1 SGHRS and CDR2 YFSETQ come from the germline V gene. Trimming cost V 3 bases and J 7 bases, with 7 bases left between them. The CDR3 contains 11 residues. The CDR3 spells CASSSDSEAFF. CDR3 nucleotide sequence: TGCGCCAGCAGCTCGGACAGTGAAGCTTTCTTT.

This clonotype appeared many times. The rearrangement uses TRBV5-5 and TRBJ2-4; D remains unclear. The CDR3 contains 15 residues. V lost 2 bases, J lost 6 bases, and 15 bases lay in between. Germline V gene sequence: CDR1 SGHKS, CDR2 YYEKEE (reference sequence). Written as DNA, the CDR3 is TGTGCCAGCAGCTTAGGTTCCTCTCGAGGAAACATTCAGTACTTC. Protein: CASSLGSSRGNIQYF.

This chain uses TRBV27 with TRBJ2-7; TRBD2 is a possible D gene (7 bases). Germline V lookup: CDR1 MNHEY, CDR2 SMNVEV (reference sequence). V gave up 3 bases and J gave up 3 bases, with 12 bases separating them. CDR3 size: 14 residues. CDR3 protein: CASSFRGAIYEQYF. The CDR3 region has the DNA TGTGCCAGCAGTTTTCGGGGGGCCATCTACGAGCAGTACTTC.

In this sample, this clonotype turned up many times. The rearrangement uses TRBV7-3 and TRBJ2-3; 7 nucleotides align to TRBD1. V lost 7 bases to trimming and J lost 0 bases; unmatched junction nucleotides: 16. This CDR3 is 18 amino acids long. The germline CDR1 and CDR2 sequences are SGHTA and FQGTGA. CDR3: CASNTGELFRGSTDTQYF. Written as DNA, the CDR3 is TGTGCCAGCAACACCGGGGAATTATTCAGGGGGAGCACAGATACGCAGTATTTT.

There are a few counts of this clonotype. The chain is built from TRBV6-5 and TRBJ2-3; the D gene could be TRBD1 or TRBD2 (5 bases each). The V end lost 2 bases, the J end lost 4 bases, and 13 bases lay between the germline ends. This CDR3 spans 15 amino acids. CDR1 MNHEY and CDR2 SVGAGI come from the germline V gene. The CDR3 bases are TGTGCCAGCAGTTACGTTACCGGGGACGCAGATACGCAGTATTTT. Protein product: CASSYVTGDADTQYF.

This chain uses TRBV12-3 or TRBV12-4 with TRBJ2-5; a weak D match, TRBD1 (7 bases). CDR3 length: 14 residues. V lost 3 bases and J lost 4, with 12 bases in between. The CDR3 region has the DNA TGTGCCAGCAGTTTCTCAGGGGGAGGAGAGACCCAGTACTTC. Translation gives CASSFSGGGETQYF.

This clonotype occurred a few times. The chain couples TRBV5-5 to TRBJ2-7; D not certain. There are 12 residues in the CDR3. Trimming cost V 1 base and J 5 bases, with 7 bases left between them. Germline assignment: CDR1 SGHKS and CDR2 YYEKEE (reference sequence). The CDR3 is CASSLTFHEQYF. In DNA, the CDR3 is TGTGCCAGCAGCTTGACGTTTCACGAGCAGTACTTC.

This rearrangement joins TRBV5-4 to TRBJ2-1; D might be TRBD2 (6 bases). Per the germline V gene, CDR1 is SGHNT and CDR2 is YYREEE (reference sequence). The ends were cut back, 4 bases at V and 8 bases at J, with 13 bases in the middle. CDR3 length equals 13 residues. Written as DNA, the CDR3 is TGTGCCAGCAGCGGAGGCGGGGTGGATGAGCAGTTCTTC. Protein product: CASSGGGVDEQFF.

The rearrangement joins TRBV19 to TRBJ2-3; weak D call: TRBD2 (6 bases). Trimming cost V 3 bases and J 6 bases, with 13 bases left between them. The CDR3 spans 14 residues. The germline CDR1 and CDR2 sequences are LNHDA and SQIVND (reference sequence). CDR3 amino acids: CASSISPSGDTQYF. The DNA for the CDR3 is TGTGCCAGTAGTATCTCTCCCAGCGGGGATACGCAGTATTTT.

This clonotype was counted ten times or more. The gene calls are TRBV29-1 and TRBJ2-1; 9 bases are shared with TRBD1. From germline, CDR1 is SQVTM and CDR2 ANQGSEA. J was trimmed by 5 bases and V by 6 bases; bases with no gene match: 20. The CDR3 loop spans 18 amino acids. The CDR3 is CSVPPPGQGFGQNNEQFF. The CDR3 nucleotides read TGCAGCGTACCACCACCGGGACAGGGTTTTGGGCAAAACAATGAGCAGTTCTTC.

This clonotype was counted only a few times. The chain has TRBV29-1 and TRBJ1-2; D remains ambiguous. Germline assignment: CDR1 SQVTM and CDR2 ANQGSEA. V lost 1 base and J lost 8, with 11 bases in between. The CDR3 contains 12 residues. The CDR3 DNA sequence: TGCAGCGTTGAAGTGGCAGCGTGGGGCTACACCTTC. Its translation is CSVEVAAWGYTF.

The chain's CDR3 is CASRGTTRADTQYF. DNA for the CDR3: TGTGCCAGCAGAGGGACGACAAGGGCCGATACGCAGTATTTT. The chain combines TRBV12-3 or TRBV12-4 with TRBJ2-3; D is perhaps TRBD1 or TRBD2 (5 bases each). The V and J ends lost 6 bases and 6 bases respectively, with 16 bases between them. The CDR3 has 14 residues.

This clonotype has a count of ten or more. The chain has TRBV24-1 and TRBJ2-5, with TRBD1 matching 7 bases. Germline assignment: CDR1 KGHDR and CDR2 SFDVKD. CDR3 length equals 15 residues. Trimming at V came to 4 bases and at J to 3 bases, leaving 7 bases not matched to a gene. The CDR3 sequence: CATSDPTGVEETQYF. CDR3 DNA sequence: TGTGCCACCAGTGACCCCACAGGGGTTGAAGAGACCCAGTACTTC.

The chain couples TRBV20-1 to TRBJ2-7, with 7 positions matching TRBD1. Germline V gives CDR1 DFQATT, CDR2 SNEGSKA (reference sequence). V dropped 6 bases and J dropped 6; count of bases not matched to a gene: 11. The CDR3 has 13 amino acids. CDR3: CSARRTGPSEQYF. CDR3 coding DNA: TGCAGTGCCCGAAGGACAGGCCCCTCCGAGCAGTACTTC.

This clonotype was observed at least ten times. This rearrangement joins TRBV20-1 to TRBJ2-2; maybe TRBD1 (6 bases). Trimming removed 2 bases from V and 2 bases from J, with 9 bases in between. Germline assignment: CDR1 DFQATT and CDR2 SNEGSKA (reference sequence). This CDR3 has 14 residues. The CDR3 sequence: CSARLQGNTGELFF. In DNA form, the CDR3 reads TGCAGTGCTAGATTACAGGGAAACACCGGGGAGCTGTTTTTT.

This chain links TRBV20-1 with TRBJ2-7; D is unresolved. CDR1 and CDR2 (germline): DFQATT, SNEGSKA (reference sequence). This CDR3 has 13 amino acids. Trimming stripped 5 bases from V and 4 bases from J, with 15 bases between. CDR3 region: CSASRVPKYEQYF. The CDR3 DNA sequence: TGCAGTGCTTCTAGGGTCCCGAAGTACGAGCAGTACTTC.